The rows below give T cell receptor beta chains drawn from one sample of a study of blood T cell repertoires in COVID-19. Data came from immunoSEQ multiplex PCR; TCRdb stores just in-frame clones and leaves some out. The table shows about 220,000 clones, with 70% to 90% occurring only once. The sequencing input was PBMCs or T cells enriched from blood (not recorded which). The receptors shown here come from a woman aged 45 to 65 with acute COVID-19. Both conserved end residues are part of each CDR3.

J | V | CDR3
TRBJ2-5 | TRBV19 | CASSIANGDQETQYF
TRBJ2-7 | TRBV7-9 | CASSLRGTGDYEQYF
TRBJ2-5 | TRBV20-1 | CSASMPERQETQYF
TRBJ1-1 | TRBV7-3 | CASSLGGAMNTEAFF
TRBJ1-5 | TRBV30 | CAWRRGQGGQPQHF
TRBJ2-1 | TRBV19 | CASRPLDGNEQFF
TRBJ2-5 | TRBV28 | CASSYSSGSLETQYF
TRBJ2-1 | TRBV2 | CASSATTRSYNEQFF
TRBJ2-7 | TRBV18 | CASSWTGSYEQYF
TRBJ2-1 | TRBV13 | CASSSQTSAGVDEQFF
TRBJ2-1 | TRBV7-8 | CAGASGVGNEQFF
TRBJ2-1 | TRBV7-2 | CASSSRASPGTSGEQFF
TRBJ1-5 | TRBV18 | CASSPQGSNQPQHF
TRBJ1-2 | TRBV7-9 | CASSLLTGGADGYTF
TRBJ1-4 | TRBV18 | CASSPSAGYNEKLFF
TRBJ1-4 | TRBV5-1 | CASSFDRGFGEKLFF
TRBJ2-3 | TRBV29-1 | CSVAPGQGGDTQYF
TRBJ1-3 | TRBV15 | CATSTVPGNTIYF
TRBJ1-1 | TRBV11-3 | CASSLGTGNEAFF
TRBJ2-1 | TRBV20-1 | CSASPGLPLFEQFF
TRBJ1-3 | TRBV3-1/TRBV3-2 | CASSQAVNTIYF
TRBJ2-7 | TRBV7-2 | CASSLEGTPSYEQYF
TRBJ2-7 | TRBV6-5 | CASRATREQYF
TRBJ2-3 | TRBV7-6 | CASSLEGLPSTDTQYF
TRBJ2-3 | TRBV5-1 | CASSPDGRSTDTQYF
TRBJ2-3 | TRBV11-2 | CASSLYRDTQYF
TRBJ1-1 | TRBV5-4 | CASSFGGQAGTEAFF
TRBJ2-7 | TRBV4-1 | CASSQIITGEQYF
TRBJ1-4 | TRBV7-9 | CASSWTGVKEKLFF
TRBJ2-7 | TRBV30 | CAWTATGQGYEQYF
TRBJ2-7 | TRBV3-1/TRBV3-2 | CASKGSGETQYF
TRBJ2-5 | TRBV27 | CASSLRIGEETQYF
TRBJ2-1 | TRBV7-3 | CASSSPGLAGNEQFF
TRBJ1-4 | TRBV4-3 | CASSQGTGINEKLFF
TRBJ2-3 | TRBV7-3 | CASSLIAGGADTQYF
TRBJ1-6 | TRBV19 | CASSSGGTNSPLHF
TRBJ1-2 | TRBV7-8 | CASSLIRRQGSGYTF
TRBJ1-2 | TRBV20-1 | CSASIRQANYGYTF
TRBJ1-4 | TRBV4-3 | CASSQEPGGTGNEKLFF
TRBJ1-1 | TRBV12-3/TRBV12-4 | CASSGGRAAFF
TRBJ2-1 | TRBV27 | CASSLYGSYNEQFF
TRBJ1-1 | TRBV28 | CASSPQGYTEAFF
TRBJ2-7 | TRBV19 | CASSPGTGYEQYF
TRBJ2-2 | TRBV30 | CAWSGWGVGTNTGELFF
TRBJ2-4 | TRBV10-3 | CAISDPGKGTKNIQYF
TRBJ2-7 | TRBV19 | CASKGAATSNEQYF
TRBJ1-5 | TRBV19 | CASTDGGAGQPQHF
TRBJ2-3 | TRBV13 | CASSPTAAPTDTQYF
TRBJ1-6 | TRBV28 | CASSRLDRAGSPLHF
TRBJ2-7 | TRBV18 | CASSPLQGFSYEQYF
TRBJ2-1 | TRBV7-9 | CARSNSGDNEQFF
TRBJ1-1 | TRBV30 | CAWMAARGAFF
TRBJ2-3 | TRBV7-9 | CASSLETGFADTQYF
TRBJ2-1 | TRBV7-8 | CASSLGASQYNEQFF
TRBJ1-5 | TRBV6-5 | CASRATGGKQPQHF
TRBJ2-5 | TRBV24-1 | CATTKTTGLEETQYF
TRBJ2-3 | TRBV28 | CASSANRGYGDTQYF
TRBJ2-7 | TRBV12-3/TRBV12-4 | CASTLGGFLEQYF
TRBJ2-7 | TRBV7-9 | CASSQGLAGHTYEQYF
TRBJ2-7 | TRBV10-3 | CAISVARTGNEQYF